This passage covers 21 T cell receptor beta chains from one sample sequenced in a study of blood T cells in healthy people across ages. Then a second PCR, running about 6 to 11 cycles, was carried out with a sample-barcoded 5' primer and a J-beta primer mix. TCRdb reprocessed the 5' RACE reads via MiXCR and lists one record per CDR3 protein. The data contain approximately 680,000 distinct CDR3 sequences, around 32% of them singletons. The sequenced sample was blood. The receptors derive from a woman over 75 in good health.

V and J are TRBV12-3 or TRBV12-4 and TRBJ2-7, with D tentatively TRBD2 (6 bases). Trimming cost V 5 bases and J 7 bases, with 21 bases left between them. The CDR3 contains 15 residues. CDR3 protein: CASSVSVNPRGEQYF. CDR3 nucleotides: TGTGCCAGCAGTGTTTCGGTCAATCCCCGGGGGGAGCAGTACTTC.

Points on this clonotype: At one of its ends the junction is not consistent with the germline gene, which may arise from a read error. The CDR3 DNA is TGTGCCAGCAGTTTAGAGGGGCGAGGGAGGTCAGATACGCAGTATTTT. It specifies CASSLEGRGRSDTQYF. The chain couples TRBV7-4 to TRBJ2-3; D may be TRBD2 (6 bases). This CDR3 contains 16 residues. Germline-derived CDR1 and CDR2 are SGHVT and SQSDAQ.

The chain has TRBV4-1 and TRBJ2-7; the D is unclear. The CDR3 length is 13 residues. The V gene's germline CDR1 is MGHRA and CDR2 YSYEKL. Between the trimmed V and J ends, which lost 0 bases and 4 bases, there was a span of 7 bases. CDR3 protein: CASSQDNWYEQYF. The CDR3 DNA is TGCGCCAGCAGCCAAGATAACTGGTACGAGCAGTACTTC.

As regards this clonotype: A much larger clone lies a single base off, so this may be a read error. The chain has TRBV20-1 and TRBJ2-7; D not resolved. Germline V gene data show CDR1 as DFQATT and CDR2 as SNEGSKA (reference sequence). The CDR3 consists of 12 residues. V gave up 5 bases and J gave up 7 bases, with 15 bases separating them. The CDR3 sequence is CSASHRRWEQYF. The CDR3 region has the DNA TGCAGTGCTTCCCACCGCCGCTGGGAGCAGTACTTC.

On this clonotype itself: Just one base apart from a much larger clone, this may be a read error. This rearrangement joins TRBV6-6 to TRBJ2-1; D possibly corresponds to TRBD1 (5 bases). Germline V gives CDR1 MNHNY, CDR2 SVGAGI (reference sequence). This CDR3 region has 15 residues. V lost 6 bases and J lost 10, with 22 bases in between. The CDR3 DNA reads as TGTGCCAGCAGGGTCGGGTGGGGCACCTCCTACGAGCAGTTCTTC. Residues: CASRVGWGTSYEQFF.

A remark on this clonotype: A read error may be the cause here, since a much bigger clone is one base away. The rearrangement links TRBV4-2 to TRBJ1-4; D may be TRBD1 (5 bases). Trimming removed 2 bases at V and 9 bases at J, with 10 bases between. The CDR3 sequence is 13 residues long. Germline assignment: CDR1 LGHNA and CDR2 YNFKEQ. Here the CDR3 reads CASSQQGGKKLFF. CDR3 DNA sequence: TGTGCCAGCAGCCAACAGGGCGGTAAAAAACTGTTTTTT.

The gene calls are TRBV10-3 and TRBJ1-1; D possibly corresponds to TRBD1 (5 bases). CDR3 length: 14 amino acids. The germline gives CDR1 ENHRY, CDR2 SYGVKD. V was trimmed by 4 bases and J by 4 bases, leaving 13 bases between them. Here the CDR3 DNA reads TGTGCCATCAGTGGGATTGGGGCCGGCACTGAAGCTTTCTTT. This gives the protein CAISGIGAGTEAFF.

The table lists this clonotype with many counts. CDR3 sequence: CSVEEDRDRVSDEQFF. The CDR3 DNA sequence: TGCAGCGTTGAAGAGGATCGGGACAGGGTGAGCGATGAGCAGTTCTTC. The chain joins TRBV29-1 to TRBJ2-1; 9 nucleotides match TRBD1. V lost 0 bases to trimming and J lost 8 bases; unmatched junction nucleotides: 11. Germline CDR1 reads SQVTM; CDR2 reads ANQGSEA. The CDR3 contains 16 residues.

Remarks on this clonotype: A much larger clone is a single base away; this may be a read error. V and J are TRBV4-3 and TRBJ2-1; tentative D call: TRBD1 (5 bases). Trimming stripped 4 bases from V and 5 bases from J, with 15 bases between. Germline-derived CDR1 and CDR2 are LGHNA and YSLEER. The CDR3 is 15 residues long. CDR3 DNA sequence: TGCGCCAGCAGCCCAGACAGCAACTTCAACAATGAGCAGTTCTTC. The encoded protein is CASSPDSNFNNEQFF.

This clonotype was picked up many times. This rearrangement joins TRBV20-1 to TRBJ2-3; tentatively, D is TRBD1 (6 bases). Germline values: CDR1 DFQATT, CDR2 SNEGSKA (reference sequence). V lost 4 bases and J 0 bases, leaving 17 bases between the germline ends. This CDR3 contains 16 residues. Written as DNA, the CDR3 is TGCAGTGCTAACCTAAACGGGCAGGGGAGCACAGATACGCAGTATTTT. It translates to CSANLNGQGSTDTQYF.

This clonotype was detected many times. The J gene is TRBJ1-2, the V gene TRBV7-8, with TRBD1 matching 10 bases. In germline, CDR1 is SGHVS, CDR2 FQNEAQ. This CDR3 comprises 16 residues. V shed 5 bases, J shed 2 bases, and the junction held 8 bases outside the gene matches. The CDR3 loop is CASSRRDRGSNYGYTF. The DNA for the CDR3 is TGTGCCAGCAGCCGCCGGGACAGGGGATCCAACTATGGCTACACCTTC.

Note on this clonotype: This may stem from a read error, because a much larger clone lies one nucleotide away. The chain couples TRBV5-6 to TRBJ2-3, with TRBD1 matching over 9 bases. This CDR3 has 15 amino acids. CDR1 SGHDT and CDR2 YYEEEE come from the germline V gene. The CDR3: CASSADRGGTDAQYF. The CDR3 DNA sequence: TGTGCCAGCAGCGCGGACAGGGGAGGCACAGATGCGCAGTATTTT.

In this sample, this clonotype turned up a few times. The chain links TRBV24-1 to TRBJ2-7; possibly TRBD1 for D (7 bases). CDR1 and CDR2 (germline): KGHDR, SFDVKD. The CDR3 totals 15 residues. V shed 3 bases and J shed 7 bases, with 18 bases lying between them. The CDR3 protein is CATSDATGRLNEQYF. Written as DNA, the CDR3 is TGTGCCACCAGTGATGCGACAGGGAGGTTGAATGAGCAGTACTTC.

This clonotype was seen many times. This chain links TRBV29-1 with TRBJ2-5; 9 positions match TRBD1. The CDR3 consists of 15 residues. Germline V gives CDR1 SQVTM, CDR2 ANQGSEA. The V segment lost 3 bases and the J segment 1 base; nucleotides outside the gene matches: 6. CDR3 in amino acids: CSVDFRDRVQETQYF. CDR3 nucleotides: TGCAGCGTTGATTTCCGGGACAGGGTCCAAGAGACCCAGTACTTC.

This clonotype was counted at least ten times. The chain combines TRBV30 with TRBJ1-5; D gene uncertain. The germline CDR1 and CDR2 sequences are GTSNPN and SVGIG (reference sequence). V gave up 0 bases and J gave up 4 bases, with 10 bases separating them. The CDR3 extends over 14 amino acids. CDR3 region: CAWSVPLRNQPQHF. CDR3 nucleotide sequence: TGTGCCTGGAGTGTACCCCTTCGGAATCAGCCCCAGCATTTT.

This clonotype was seen many times. The rearrangement joins TRBV2 to TRBJ2-3; the D gene is possibly TRBD2 (6 bases). The germline V and J ends were trimmed by 6 bases and 0 bases, with 10 bases remaining between them. From germline, CDR1 is SNHLY and CDR2 FYNNEI. The CDR3 length is 14 residues. The CDR3 loop is CASRSSASTDTQYF. In DNA, the CDR3 is TGTGCCAGCAGGTCTAGCGCAAGCACAGATACGCAGTATTTT.

Note on this clonotype: A much more abundant neighbour one base away suggests this may be a read error. The DNA of the CDR3 is TGTGCCAGCAGTTACCCCGGGACAGGGGGCTTCGGCAATCAGCCCCAGCATTTT. It codes for CASSYPGTGGFGNQPQHF. The V and J genes are TRBV6-5 and TRBJ1-5; 12 positions agree with TRBD1. Germline loops: CDR1 MNHEY, CDR2 SVGAGI. Trimming cost V 2 bases and J 2 bases; bases outside gene matches: 7. The CDR3 length is 18 residues.

About this clonotype: One junction end does not reproduce the germline sequence, and a read error may be involved. The rearrangement uses TRBV4-1 and TRBJ2-1; D is unclear. CDR1 MGHRA and CDR2 YSYEKL come from the germline V gene. The CDR3 covers 17 residues. The CDR3 DNA follows: TGCGCCAGCAGCCAAGATGTAGTGGTCCCTTTTTACACTGAGCAGTTCTTC. This sequence encodes CASSQDVVVPFYTEQFF.

This chain joins TRBV10-3 and TRBJ2-5; tentatively, D is TRBD2 (5 bases). V dropped 0 bases and J dropped 5 bases, with 13 bases sitting between them. Germline V lookup: CDR1 ENHRY, CDR2 SYGVKD. The CDR3 has 15 amino acids. The CDR3 DNA sequence: TGTGCCATCAGTGAGTCCGCCCCCCGCGGGGAGACCCAGTACTTC. As protein: CAISESAPRGETQYF.

This clonotype was observed a few times. V usage is TRBV12-3 or TRBV12-4 and J usage is TRBJ2-2, with TRBD1 as a possible D gene (6 bases). V lost 4 bases and J 0 bases, leaving 9 bases between the germline ends. The length of the CDR3 is 15 residues. Written as DNA, the CDR3 is TGTGCCAGCAGTTGGCAGGGGTCGAACACCGGGGAGCTGTTTTTT. It translates to CASSWQGSNTGELFF.

The chain combines TRBV9 with TRBJ2-1; 7 bases line up with TRBD1. The CDR3 consists of 14 residues. V was clipped by 4 bases and J by 5 bases; unmatched bases: 6. The germline V gene has CDR1 SGDLS and CDR2 YYNGEE. The CDR3 spells CASSRDSRDNEQFF. The CDR3 DNA is TGTGCCAGCAGCAGGGACAGTCGGGACAATGAGCAGTTCTTC.